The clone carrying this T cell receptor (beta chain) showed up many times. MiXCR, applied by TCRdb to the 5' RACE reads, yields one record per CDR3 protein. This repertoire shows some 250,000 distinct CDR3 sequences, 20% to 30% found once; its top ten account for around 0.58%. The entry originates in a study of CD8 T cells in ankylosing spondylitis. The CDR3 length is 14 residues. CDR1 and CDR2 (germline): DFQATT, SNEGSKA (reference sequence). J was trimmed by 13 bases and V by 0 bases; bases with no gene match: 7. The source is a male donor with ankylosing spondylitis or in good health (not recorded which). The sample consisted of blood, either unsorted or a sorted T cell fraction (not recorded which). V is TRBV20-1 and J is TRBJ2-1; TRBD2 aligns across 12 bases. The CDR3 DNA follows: TGCAGTGCTAGAGATTGGCTAGCGGGGGGGCCCCAGTTCTTC. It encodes CSARDWLAGGPQFF.